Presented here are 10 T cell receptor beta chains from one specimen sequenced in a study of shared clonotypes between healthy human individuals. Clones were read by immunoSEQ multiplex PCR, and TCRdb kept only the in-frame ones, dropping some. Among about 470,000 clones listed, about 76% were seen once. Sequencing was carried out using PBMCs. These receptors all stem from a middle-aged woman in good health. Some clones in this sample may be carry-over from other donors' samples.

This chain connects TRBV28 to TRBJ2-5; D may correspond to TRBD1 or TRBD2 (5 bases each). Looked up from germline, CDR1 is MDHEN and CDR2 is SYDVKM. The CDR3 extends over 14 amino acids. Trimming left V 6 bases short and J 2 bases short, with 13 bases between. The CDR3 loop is CASSPGPRQETQYF. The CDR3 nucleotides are TGTGCCAGCAGCCCGGGACCCCGTCAAGAGACCCAGTACTTC.

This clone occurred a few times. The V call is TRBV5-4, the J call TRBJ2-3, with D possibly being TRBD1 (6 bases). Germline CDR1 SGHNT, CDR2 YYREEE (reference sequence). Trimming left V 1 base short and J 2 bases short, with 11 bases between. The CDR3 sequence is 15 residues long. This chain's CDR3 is CASSLTGPYTDTQYF. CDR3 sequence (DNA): TGTGCCAGCAGCTTGACAGGGCCCTACACAGATACGCAGTATTTT. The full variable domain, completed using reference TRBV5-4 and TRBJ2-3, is ETGVTQSPTHLIKTRGQQVTLRCSSQSGHNTVSWYQQALGQGPQFIFQYYREEENGRGNFPPRFSGLQFPNYSSELNVNALELDDSALYLCASSLTGPYTDTQYFGPGTRLTVL.

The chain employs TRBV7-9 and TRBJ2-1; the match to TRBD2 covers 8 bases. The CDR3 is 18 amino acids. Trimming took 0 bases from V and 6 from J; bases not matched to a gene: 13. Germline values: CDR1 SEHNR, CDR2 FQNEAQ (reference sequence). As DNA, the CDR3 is TGTGCCAGCAGCTTAGCCATAGCGGGATGGGGGGTCGGCAATGAGCAGTTCTTC. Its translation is CASSLAIAGWGVGNEQFF.

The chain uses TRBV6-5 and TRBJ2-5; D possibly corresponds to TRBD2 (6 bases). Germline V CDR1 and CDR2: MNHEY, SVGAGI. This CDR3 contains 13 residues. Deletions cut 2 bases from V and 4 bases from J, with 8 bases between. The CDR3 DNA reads TGTGCCAGCAGTTACGGGACTCCAGAGACCCAGTACTTC. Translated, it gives CASSYGTPETQYF.

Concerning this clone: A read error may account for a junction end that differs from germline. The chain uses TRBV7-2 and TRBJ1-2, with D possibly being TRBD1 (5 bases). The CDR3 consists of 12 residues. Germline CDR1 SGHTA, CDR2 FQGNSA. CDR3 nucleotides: TGTGCCAGCAGCCCCCGGACGGGGCCTGCTCCGTTC. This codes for CASSPRTGPAPF.

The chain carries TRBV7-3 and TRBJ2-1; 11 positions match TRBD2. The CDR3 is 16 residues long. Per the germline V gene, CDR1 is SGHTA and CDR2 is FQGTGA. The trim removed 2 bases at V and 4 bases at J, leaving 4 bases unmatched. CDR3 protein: CASSLEGLAVYNEQFF. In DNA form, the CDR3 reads TGTGCCAGCAGCTTAGAGGGACTAGCGGTTTACAATGAGCAGTTCTTC.

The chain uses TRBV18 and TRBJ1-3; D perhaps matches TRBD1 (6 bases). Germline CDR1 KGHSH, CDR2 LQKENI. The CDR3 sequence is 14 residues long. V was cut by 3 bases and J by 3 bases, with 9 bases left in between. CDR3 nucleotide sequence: TGTGCCAGCTCACCCGGGGGGCTTGGAAACACCATATATTTT. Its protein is CASSPGGLGNTIYF.

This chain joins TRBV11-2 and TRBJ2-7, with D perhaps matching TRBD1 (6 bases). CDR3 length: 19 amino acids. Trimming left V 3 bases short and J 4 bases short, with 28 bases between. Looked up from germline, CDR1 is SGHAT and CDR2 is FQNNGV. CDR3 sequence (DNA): TGTGCCAGCAGCTTTTCCCAAATGCGACAGGCGGACGTACTATACGAGCAGTACTTC. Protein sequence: CASSFSQMRQADVLYEQYF.

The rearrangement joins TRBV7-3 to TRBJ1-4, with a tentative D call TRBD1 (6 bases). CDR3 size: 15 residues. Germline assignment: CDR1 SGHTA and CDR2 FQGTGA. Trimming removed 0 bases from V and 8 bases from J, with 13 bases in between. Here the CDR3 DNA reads TGTGCCAGCAGCTTAACCAGGGGTGGTCGAGAAAAACTGTTTTTT. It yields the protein CASSLTRGGREKLFF.

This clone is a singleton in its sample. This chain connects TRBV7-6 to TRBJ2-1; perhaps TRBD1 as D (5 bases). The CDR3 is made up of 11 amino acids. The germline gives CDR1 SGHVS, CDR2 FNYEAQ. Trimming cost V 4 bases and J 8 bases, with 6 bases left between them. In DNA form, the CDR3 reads TGTGCCAGCAGCTCCAGGGATGAGCAGTTCTTC. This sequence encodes CASSSRDEQFF.